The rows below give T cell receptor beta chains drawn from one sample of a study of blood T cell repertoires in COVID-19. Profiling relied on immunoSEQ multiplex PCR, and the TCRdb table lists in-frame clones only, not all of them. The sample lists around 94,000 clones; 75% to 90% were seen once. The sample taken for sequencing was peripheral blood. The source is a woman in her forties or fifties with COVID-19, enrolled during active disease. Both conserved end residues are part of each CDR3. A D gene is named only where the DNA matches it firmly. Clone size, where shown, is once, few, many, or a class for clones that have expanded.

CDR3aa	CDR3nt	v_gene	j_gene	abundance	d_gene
CASNPGGGEGTTEAFF	TGTGCCAGTAATCCAGGGGGCGGGGAAGGGACGACTGAAGCTTTCTTT	TRBV19	TRBJ1-1	.	TRBD1
CASSQGLAGVTDTQYF	TGTGCCAGCAGCCAAGGACTAGCGGGGGTTACAGATACGCAGTATTTT	TRBV3-1/TRBV3-2	TRBJ2-3	.	TRBD2
CASNSWGDAGNQPQHF	TGTGCCAGTAATTCGTGGGGGGATGCGGGCAATCAGCCCCAGCATTTT	TRBV19	TRBJ1-5	once	.
CASSDRPEAFF	TGTGCCAGCAGTGACCGTCCTGAAGCTTTCTTT	TRBV2	TRBJ1-1	.	.
CASSRQVRQGAGLEQYF	TGCGCCAGCAGCCGACAAGTAAGACAGGGGGCCGGATTGGAGCAGTACTTC	TRBV4-1	TRBJ2-7	once	TRBD1
CASGPGQGGYNEQFF	TGCGCCAGCGGTCCCGGACAGGGGGGATACAATGAGCAGTTCTTC	TRBV5-1	TRBJ2-1	once	TRBD1
CASSLTMSGDTQYF	TGTGCCAGCAGCTTAACGATGTCGGGGGATACGCAGTATTTT	TRBV7-2	TRBJ2-3	.	.
CASSSQGGHGYTF	TGTGCCAGCAGCTCTCAGGGGGGCCATGGCTACACCTTC	TRBV5-4	TRBJ1-2	.	TRBD1
CASTRGSDQPQHF	TGTGCCAGCACCCGAGGGAGCGATCAGCCCCAGCATTTT	TRBV7-2	TRBJ1-5	.	.
CASSQDWQGFSYGYTF	TGCGCCAGCAGCCAAGACTGGCAGGGGTTTAGTTATGGCTACACCTTC	TRBV4-1	TRBJ1-2	.	.
CASSITGSSYEQYF	TGTGCCAGTAGTATCACAGGGAGCTCCTACGAGCAGTACTTC	TRBV19	TRBJ2-7	.	.
CASSDTQTHGNTIYF	TGTGCCAGCTCCGACACCCAAACTCATGGAAACACCATATATTTT	TRBV2	TRBJ1-3	.	.
CASSADSYNEQFF	TGTGCCAGCAGTGCGGACAGTTACAATGAGCAGTTCTTC	TRBV2	TRBJ2-1	.	.
CASSVIVAWALNTEAFF	TGTGCCAGCAGCGTTATTGTGGCTTGGGCTTTGAACACTGAAGCTTTCTTT	TRBV7-6	TRBJ1-1	.	.
CASSPGTWDYEQYF	TGTGCCAGCAGCCCCGGGACTTGGGACTACGAGCAGTACTTC	TRBV6-2/TRBV6-3	TRBJ2-7	.	.
CASSLKVAGGSITDTQYF	TGTGCCAGCAGCTTAAAGGTAGCGGGGGGCTCTATTACAGATACGCAGTATTTT	TRBV11-2	TRBJ2-3	.	TRBD2
CASSLGPGWMNTEAFF	TGTGCCAGCAGCTTGGGGCCCGGGTGGATGAACACTGAAGCTTTCTTT	TRBV7-2	TRBJ1-1	.	.
CASLLLGQANTEAFF	TGTGCCAGCTTACTATTAGGACAAGCGAACACTGAAGCTTTCTTT	TRBV6-5	TRBJ1-1	once	.
CATSDRDRNTDTQYF	TGTGCCACCAGTGATCGCGACAGGAACACAGATACGCAGTATTTT	TRBV24-1	TRBJ2-3	.	.
CASSLLGQGVSYTF	TGTGCCAGCAGCCTCCTGGGGCAGGGGGTGAGCTACACCTTC	TRBV2	TRBJ1-2	few	TRBD1
CAISDPGLAGRGEQYF	TGTGCCATCAGTGACCCTGGACTAGCGGGGCGCGGTGAGCAGTACTTC	TRBV10-3	TRBJ2-7	once	TRBD2
CASSVGTPNYGYTF	TGTGCCAGCAGCGTCGGGACACCCAACTATGGCTACACCTTC	TRBV9	TRBJ1-2	.	.
CAITGGVGEKLFF	TGTGCCATCACAGGGGGCGTTGGTGAAAAACTGTTTTTT	TRBV2	TRBJ1-4	.	TRBD1
CASSLDREGREQYF	TGTGCCAGCAGCTTAGACAGGGAGGGACGCGAGCAGTACTTC	TRBV7-9	TRBJ2-7	once	.
CASSYRGTGTSNYGYTF	TGTGCCAGCAGTTACCGGGGGACAGGAACTTCTAACTATGGCTACACCTTC	TRBV6-2/TRBV6-3	TRBJ1-2	.	TRBD1
CASSSGQGGATNEKLFF	TGCGCCAGCAGTAGCGGACAGGGGGGGGCAACTAATGAAAAACTGTTTTTT	TRBV10-2	TRBJ1-4	.	TRBD1
CASSWSRGDTQYF	TGTGCCAGCAGTTGGTCGCGGGGGGATACGCAGTATTTT	TRBV6-5	TRBJ2-3	.	TRBD2
CASSLEPGGQVRSPLHF	TGCGCCAGCAGCTTGGAACCGGGGGGACAGGTTCGATCACCCCTCCACTTT	TRBV5-1	TRBJ1-6	.	TRBD1